This T cell receptor (beta chain) was documented in a study of radiotherapy plus CTLA-4 blockade in lung cancer. The study gave focal radiation plus ipilimumab CTLA-4 blockade to patients with chemo-refractory metastatic non-small-cell lung cancer. About this clone itself: A read error may account for a junction end that differs from germline.

Germline lookup yields CDR1 SSHAT and CDR2 FNYEAQ (reference sequence). The CDR3 runs 15 residues. Only in-frame clones appear in the TCRdb table, and some are missing; sequencing was by immunoSEQ multiplex PCR. Altogether around 86,000 clones are present, 83% being singletons, with the ten largest covering 0.75% to 0.85%. This sequence joins TRBV7-7 and TRBJ2-1; TRBD1 matches at 11 bases. This clonotype originated in a human donor with non-small cell lung cancer who had stable disease on radiotherapy plus ipilimumab. The sequenced sample was peripheral blood, obtained from a patient treated with radiotherapy plus ipilimumab. CDR3 loop: CASSLGTGGGNEQFF. The CDR3 DNA is TGTGCTAGCAGCTTAGGGACAGGGGGTGGCAATGAGCAGTTCTTC.